What follows is one T cell receptor beta chain and its context. The data are from a study of T cell changes during pregnancy in multiple sclerosis. J was trimmed by 4 bases and V by 4 bases; bases with no gene match: 7. This CDR3 spans 15 amino acids. Per germline, CDR1 SGHNT and CDR2 YYREEE (reference sequence). Generated by immunoSEQ multiplex PCR, the TCRdb table keeps only in-frame clones and is missing some. The sample shows some 60,000 clones, about 85% of them seen only once. The clonotype was recovered from a female donor with multiple sclerosis, enrolled in a pregnancy study. The sample in question was CD4+ T cells from peripheral blood mononuclear cells, obtained in the third trimester of pregnancy. The rearrangement links TRBV5-4 to TRBJ2-7; 11 positions match TRBD2. The CDR3 reads CASSGGLAEEYEQYF. DNA for the CDR3: TGTGCCAGCAGCGGGGGACTAGCGGAGGAGTACGAGCAGTACTTC.